This passage covers 32 T cell receptor beta chains from one sample sequenced in a study of cytomegalovirus exposure and HLA in healthy donors. It was with 60 Vbeta and 13 Jbeta primers that the PCR ran. Some clones are missing from TCRdb's copy, which holds only in-frame ones; the method was immunoSEQ multiplex PCR. The sample lists about 130,000 clones; over 70% were seen once. The sequencing sample was made of PBMCs. The receptors shown here come from a man aged 35 to 55 in good health and CMV-seropositive.

The sample holds a few counts of this clone. CDR3 nucleotides: TGCAGCGTTGCGACTAGCGGTGTCTACGAGCAGTACTTC. As protein: CSVATSGVYEQYF. The chain couples TRBV29-1 to TRBJ2-7; 9 positions match TRBD2. The length of the CDR3 is 13 residues. With 4 bases clipped from V and 3 bases from J, the junction kept 4 bases outside the gene matches. Germline CDR1 and CDR2: SQVTM and ANQGSEA.

This clone was seen only a few times. The rearrangement joins TRBV6-5 to TRBJ1-2; weak D call: TRBD1 (5 bases). Per the germline V gene, CDR1 is MNHEY and CDR2 is SVGAGI. There are 14 residues in the CDR3. V lost 5 bases, J lost 4 bases, and 14 bases lay in between. CDR3 DNA: TGTGCCAGCAGTCCCCAGGGAGGGAGCTATGGCTACACCTTC. It encodes CASSPQGGSYGYTF.

The chain couples TRBV14 to TRBJ2-6; 13 positions match TRBD2. The CDR3 has 19 residues. Germline V lookup: CDR1 SGHDN, CDR2 FVKESK. Germline trimming cut 4 bases from V and 3 bases from J; bases unmatched to any gene: 9. The CDR3 DNA reads as TGTGCCAGCAGCCGATCGACTAGCGGGAGGAACGGTGGGGCCAACGTCCTGACTTTC. Its translation is CASSRSTSGRNGGANVLTF.

J is TRBJ2-7 and V is TRBV6-5; 8 bases are shared with TRBD2. Trimming cost V 6 bases and J 5 bases; bases outside gene matches: 12. Looked up from germline, CDR1 is MNHEY and CDR2 is SVGAGI. This CDR3 has 15 amino acids. Here the CDR3 reads CASRSRTSGRDEQYF. DNA of the CDR3: TGTGCCAGCAGATCCCGTACTAGCGGTCGGGACGAGCAGTACTTC.

A single count supports this clone. V gene TRBV10-2 combines with J gene TRBJ2-1; 7 bases map to TRBD2. V gave up 6 bases and J gave up 4 bases; unmatched junction bases: 6. This CDR3 contains 14 residues. CDR1 is WSHSY and CDR2 is SAAADI in the germline V gene. This CDR3 reads CASRSASGYNEQFF. The CDR3 DNA follows: TGCGCCAGCAGATCGGCTAGCGGTTACAATGAGCAGTTCTTC.

The rearrangement links TRBV19 to TRBJ2-3; maybe TRBD2 (6 bases). This CDR3 has 14 residues. Germline values: CDR1 LNHDA, CDR2 SQIVND (reference sequence). V lost 9 bases to trimming and J lost 2 bases, with 15 bases between them. CDR3 in amino acids: CASSGGIHTDTQYF. DNA of the CDR3: TGTGCCAGCTCGGGCGGGATCCACACAGATACGCAGTATTTT.

The rearrangement links TRBV29-1 to TRBJ2-2, with D maybe TRBD1 (6 bases). V lost 6 bases, J lost 4 bases, and 21 bases lay in between. The CDR3 spans 16 residues. In germline, CDR1 is SQVTM, CDR2 ANQGSEA. CDR3: CSVTDTGLKSTGELFF. CDR3 DNA: TGCAGCGTGACAGATACAGGGTTGAAGAGCACCGGGGAGCTGTTTTTT.

The rearrangement links TRBV9 to TRBJ2-3; no definite D call. Trimming pared 0 bases from V and 5 bases from J, leaving 10 bases between. CDR1 is SGDLS and CDR2 is YYNGEE in the germline V gene. The CDR3 extends over 14 amino acids. CDR3 nucleotide sequence: TGTGCCAGCAGCGTAGGATTTTTGCGAGATACGCAGTATTTT. It is translated as CASSVGFLRDTQYF.

This clone has a handful of counts. V is TRBV10-3 and J is TRBJ2-3, with TRBD2 matching 8 bases. Germline-derived CDR1 and CDR2 are ENHRY and SYGVKD. Losses at the gene ends were 2 bases for V and 5 bases for J; bases not matched to a gene: 6. The CDR3 runs to 15 residues. DNA for the CDR3: TGTGCCATCAGTGAGCCGGGACTAGTAAGAGATACGCAGTATTTT. This translates into CAISEPGLVRDTQYF.

The V and J genes are TRBV19 and TRBJ2-3, with D perhaps matching TRBD2 (5 bases). The CDR3 consists of 17 residues. V gave up 5 bases and J gave up 1 base, with 19 bases separating them. Per the germline V gene, CDR1 is LNHDA and CDR2 is SQIVND (reference sequence). The CDR3 loop is CASSRAHLVGGTDTQYF. CDR3 in DNA: TGTGCCAGTAGTCGTGCGCACCTAGTCGGGGGCACAGATACGCAGTATTTT. Using reference TRBV19 and TRBJ2-3 for the parts outside the CDR3, the full variable domain is DGGITQSPKYLFRKEGQNVTLSCEQNLNHDAMYWYRQDPGQGLRLIYYSQIVNDFQKGDIAEGYSVSREKKESFPLTVTSAQKNPTAFYLCASSRAHLVGGTDTQYFGPGTRLTVL.

The chain combines TRBV7-9 with TRBJ1-2; the match to TRBD1 covers 7 bases. The CDR3 runs to 13 residues. CDR1 SEHNR and CDR2 FQNEAQ come from the germline V gene (reference sequence). V was clipped by 5 bases and J by 4 bases; unmatched bases: 4. CDR3 protein: CASSRGTVYGYTF. The DNA of the CDR3 is TGTGCCAGCAGCCGGGGGACAGTCTATGGCTACACCTTC.

The chain joins TRBV2 to TRBJ1-5, with unresolved D. Germline V gene lookup returns CDR1 SNHLY and CDR2 FYNNEI. The CDR3 spans 16 residues. V gave up 5 bases and J gave up 2 bases, with 16 bases separating them. The CDR3 region is CASSFGAPRGNQPQHF. CDR3 DNA sequence: TGTGCCAGCAGTTTCGGAGCGCCCCGGGGCAATCAGCCCCAGCATTTT.

CDR3 DNA sequence: TGTGCCAGCAGCCCCCGGACTAGCGGGGGATCCACAGATACGCAGTATTTT. It yields the protein CASSPRTSGGSTDTQYF. The chain joins TRBV7-9 to TRBJ2-3; 13 bases map to TRBD2. Germline CDR1 is SEHNR and CDR2 is FQNEAQ (reference sequence). The CDR3 is made up of 17 amino acids. V lost 5 bases, J lost 2 bases, and 7 bases stayed unmatched.

The V call is TRBV18, the J call TRBJ2-4, with a possible D match to TRBD2 (6 bases). CDR3 size: 16 residues. CDR1 and CDR2 (germline): KGHSH, LQKENI. Trimming removed 3 bases from V and 1 base from J, with 13 bases in between. The CDR3 here is CASSPLFGGAKNIQYF. DNA of the CDR3: TGTGCCAGCTCACCGCTATTTGGAGGGGCCAAAAACATTCAGTACTTC. The variable domain in full, with the rest retrieved from reference TRBV18 and TRBJ2-4, is NAGVMQNPRHLVRRRGQEARLRCSPMKGHSHVYWYRQLPEEGLKFMVYLQKENIIDESGMPKERFSAEFPKEGPSILRIQQVVRGDSAAYFCASSPLFGGAKNIQYFGAGTRLSVL.

The rearrangement joins TRBV7-2 to TRBJ2-1; 12 positions match TRBD2. The CDR3 length is 16 residues. The germline V gene has CDR1 SGHTA and CDR2 FQGNSA. The trim removed 10 bases at V and 5 bases at J, leaving 12 bases unmatched. In DNA form, the CDR3 reads TGTGCCAACACCCCTCGAACTAGCGGGGGGCACAATGAGCAGTTCTTC. Translated, it gives CANTPRTSGGHNEQFF.

V gene TRBV5-1 combines with J gene TRBJ2-1; 9 nucleotides match TRBD2. The CDR3 runs 15 residues. The V and J ends lost 0 bases and 5 bases, in that order; junction bases with no gene match: 3. Germline assignment: CDR1 SGHRS and CDR2 YFSETQ. CDR3 region: CASSLGTSADNEQFF. The CDR3 DNA reads as TGCGCCAGCAGCTTGGGGACTAGCGCAGACAATGAGCAGTTCTTC. The entire variable domain, with the rest obtained from reference TRBV5-1 and TRBJ2-1, is as follows: KAGVTQTPRYLIKTRGQQVTLSCSPISGHRSVSWYQQTPGQGLQFLFEYFSETQRNKGNFPGRFSGRQFSNSRSEMNVSTLELGDSALYLCASSLGTSADNEQFFGPGTRLTVL.

The chain recombines TRBV19 with TRBJ2-7; 9 bases map to TRBD1. CDR1 and CDR2 from the germline V gene are LNHDA and SQIVND (reference sequence). The V segment lost 4 bases and the J segment 6 bases; nucleotides outside the gene matches: 7. The CDR3 runs 14 residues. CDR3 sequence reads: CASSTPGTGSEQYF. CDR3 sequence (DNA): TGTGCCAGTAGTACCCCCGGGACAGGGAGCGAGCAGTACTTC.

This sequence joins TRBV7-2 and TRBJ2-1; D is uncertain. The CDR3 contains 13 residues. V was clipped by 6 bases and J by 12 bases, with 18 bases between them. CDR1 and CDR2 (germline): SGHTA, FQGNSA. CDR3 coding DNA: TGTGCCAGCAGTGTACCGGGTCGAGATGGGCAGTTCTTC. Its protein product is CASSVPGRDGQFF.

The chain links TRBV9 to TRBJ1-1; D unresolved. Germline CDR1 is SGDLS and CDR2 is YYNGEE. The CDR3 loop spans 13 amino acids. The V end lost 8 bases, the J end lost 2 bases, and 13 bases lay between the germline ends. As DNA, the CDR3 is TGTGCCAGTGGCCCAACCCTTAACACTGAAGCTTTCTTT. It is translated as CASGPTLNTEAFF. Filled out from reference TRBV9 and TRBJ1-1, the complete variable domain reads DSGVTQTPKHLITATGQRVTLRCSPRSGDLSVYWYQQSLDQGLQFLIQYYNGEERAKGNILERFSAQQFPDLHSELNLSSLELGDSALYFCASGPTLNTEAFFGQGTRLTVV.

V and J are TRBV5-1 and TRBJ1-1, with a tentative D call TRBD1 (6 bases). The CDR3 has 13 amino acids. V was shortened by 4 bases and J by 4 bases, with 11 bases between the two germline ends. Germline V lookup: CDR1 SGHRS, CDR2 YFSETQ. The CDR3 DNA follows: TGCGCCAGCAGCCGAGGGGGGGGCACTGAAGCTTTCTTT. Its translation is CASSRGGGTEAFF.

The J gene is TRBJ2-2, the V gene TRBV10-3; 7 bases fit TRBD2. Germline CDR1 and CDR2: ENHRY and SYGVKD. The CDR3 spans 15 residues. The junction had 5 bases not matched to a gene; V was cut back by 6 bases and J by 1 base. The CDR3 region has the DNA TGTGCCATCAGAGGACTAGGGCAGAACACCGGGGAGCTGTTTTTT. It is translated as CAIRGLGQNTGELFF.

Only one count was recorded for this clone. CDR3 in amino acids: CASSSERQGSYSPLHF. The CDR3 DNA sequence: TGCGCCAGCAGCTCCGAAAGACAGGGGAGTTATTCACCCCTCCACTTT. The V and J genes are TRBV5-1 and TRBJ1-6; 8 bases map to TRBD1. The CDR3 consists of 16 residues. Trimming took 3 bases from V and 8 from J; bases not matched to a gene: 10. Germline V lookup: CDR1 SGHRS, CDR2 YFSETQ. The full variable domain, completed using reference TRBV5-1 and TRBJ1-6, is KAGVTQTPRYLIKTRGQQVTLSCSPISGHRSVSWYQQTPGQGLQFLFEYFSETQRNKGNFPGRFSGRQFSNSRSEMNVSTLELGDSALYLCASSSERQGSYSPLHFGNGTRLTVT.

The rearrangement joins TRBV2 to TRBJ1-2; 7 nucleotides align to TRBD1. The CDR3 covers 14 residues. V shed 1 base and J 4 bases; nucleotides not matched to a gene: 3. In germline, CDR1 is SNHLY, CDR2 FYNNEI. The CDR3 region is CASSEVDRVYGYTF. CDR3 sequence (DNA): TGTGCCAGCAGTGAAGTCGACAGGGTCTATGGCTACACCTTC.

V usage is TRBV7-6 and J usage is TRBJ2-7; 8 bases match TRBD1. The CDR3 totals 16 residues. The germline gives CDR1 SGHVS, CDR2 FNYEAQ. Trimming removed 4 bases from V and 0 bases from J; junction bases left unmatched: 8. The CDR3 coding sequence is TGTGCCAGCAGCTCAATGGCAGGGGGCAACTCCTACGAGCAGTACTTC. Translation: CASSSMAGGNSYEQYF. Looking up the rest from reference TRBV7-6 and TRBJ2-7 gives the full variable domain: GAGVSQSPRYKVTKRGQDVALRCDPISGHVSLYWYRQALGQGPEFLTYFNYEAQQDKSGLPNDRFSAERPEGSISTLTIQRTEQRDSAMYRCASSSMAGGNSYEQYFGPGTRLTVT.

The genes are TRBV30 and TRBJ1-5; maybe TRBD1 (6 bases). Germline loops: CDR1 GTSNPN, CDR2 SVGIG (reference sequence). V was clipped by 5 bases and J by 0 bases, with 11 bases between them. CDR3 length: 14 residues. CDR3 protein: CAWGTGISNQPQHF. For the CDR3, the DNA is TGTGCCTGGGGAACAGGGATTAGCAATCAGCCCCAGCATTTT.

The chain has TRBV11-3 and TRBJ2-1, with D possibly TRBD1 on 6 matching bases. This CDR3 is built from 13 residues. Trimming shortened V by 5 bases and J by 7 bases, and 12 bases separated the two germline ends. The germline V gene has CDR1 SGHNT and CDR2 YENEEA. The chain's CDR3 is CASSRDRFNEQFF. The CDR3, as DNA: TGTGCCAGCAGCCGTGACAGGTTTAATGAGCAGTTCTTC. Looking up the rest from reference TRBV11-3 and TRBJ2-1 gives the full variable domain: EAGVVQSPRYKIIEKKQPVAFWCNPISGHNTLYWYLQNLGQGPELLIRYENEEAVDDSQLPKDRFSAERLKGVDSTLKIQPAELGDSAVYLCASSRDRFNEQFFGPGTRLTVL.

This chain's CDR3 is CASSPRTGGVSETQYF. The CDR3 DNA is TGTGCCAGCAGCCCGCGGACAGGGGGAGTATCGGAGACCCAGTACTTC. The rearrangement uses TRBV5-6 and TRBJ2-5; the match to TRBD1 covers 10 bases. This CDR3 has 16 amino acids. Germline assignment: CDR1 SGHDT and CDR2 YYEEEE. V lost 4 bases to trimming and J lost 5 bases; unmatched junction nucleotides: 11.

This chain links TRBV6-5 with TRBJ2-2; TRBD2 matches 10 bases. Per the germline V gene, CDR1 is MNHEY and CDR2 is SVGAGI. The CDR3 sequence is 14 residues long. The junction had 4 bases not matched to a gene; V was cut back by 6 bases and J by 6 bases. This CDR3 is CASRTGTSAGELFF. The CDR3 DNA reads as TGTGCCAGCAGGACCGGGACTAGCGCCGGGGAGCTGTTTTTT.

This clone was seen only once. V and J are TRBV27 and TRBJ2-5; 8 nucleotides agree with TRBD2. The germline V gene has CDR1 MNHEY and CDR2 SMNVEV (reference sequence). The CDR3 is made up of 14 amino acids. The J segment lost 5 bases and the V segment lost 6 bases, leaving 8 bases of the junction unmatched. In DNA form, the CDR3 reads TGTGCCAGCAGAACCGGGAGGGCCGCGGAGACCCAGTACTTC. It yields the protein CASRTGRAAETQYF.

This clone was seen just once. The rearrangement uses TRBV29-1 and TRBJ1-1; D unresolved. This CDR3 has 14 amino acids. Germline lookup yields CDR1 SQVTM and CDR2 ANQGSEA. Trimming pared 5 bases from V and 5 bases from J, leaving 18 bases between. The DNA for the CDR3 is TGCAGCGTTCCCAGTTCCCCCGCTAGGACTGAAGCTTTCTTT. Its protein product is CSVPSSPARTEAFF.

The chain couples TRBV28 to TRBJ1-4, with 8 positions matching TRBD1. There are 16 residues in the CDR3. The V gene end was trimmed by 7 bases and the J gene end by 7 bases; junction bases not matched to a gene: 14. CDR1 and CDR2 from the germline V gene are MDHEN and SYDVKM. The CDR3 DNA follows: TGTGCCAGCAATCAATTCTCCCAGGGGGCTTTTGAAAAACTGTTTTTT. Encoded protein: CASNQFSQGAFEKLFF.

The rearrangement links TRBV7-9 to TRBJ2-1, with 11 bases fitting TRBD2. Germline V gives CDR1 SEHNR, CDR2 FQNEAQ (reference sequence). Trimming took 5 bases from V and 2 from J; bases not matched to a gene: 14. The CDR3 extends over 19 amino acids. This CDR3 is CASSIPTSGTTTAYNEQFF. As DNA, the CDR3 is TGTGCCAGCAGCATTCCGACTAGCGGGACTACTACCGCCTACAATGAGCAGTTCTTC.